Described below is a single TCR beta chain sequence and its context. Measured with immunoSEQ multiplex PCR; TCRdb has only the in-frame clones, and not every one. The sample has about 21,000 clones, 90% seen once; the top ten hold about 16%. The data derive from a study of PD-L1 blockade in urothelial cancer. The V gene end was trimmed by 4 bases and the J gene end by 5 bases; junction bases not matched to a gene: 15. CDR1 and CDR2 from the germline V gene are SGHRS and YFSETQ. CDR3 length equals 17 residues. The chain couples TRBV5-1 to TRBJ2-5; TRBD1 aligns across 9 bases. The source is a woman aged 60 to 75 with urothelial cancer. The sequencing used PBMCs, collected around atezolizumab (anti-PD-L1) treatment. CDR3 loop: CASSLGTGTPPGETQYF. The CDR3 DNA sequence: TGCGCCAGCAGCCTCGGGACAGGGACTCCCCCCGGGGAGACCCAGTACTTC.